This entry features one T cell receptor beta chain sequence. TCRdb re-called the 5' RACE reads with MiXCR, one entry per CDR3 protein. There are a few hundred thousand distinct CDR3 sequences in the sample; around 9.6% occur only once, and 3% lies in the top ten. The CDR3 is 16 residues long. Germline CDR1 is SGHTA and CDR2 is FQGNSA. The V segment lost 2 bases and the J segment 7 bases; nucleotides outside the gene matches: 5. This sample stems from a study of identical twins. Another study also made use of these data, one on yellow fever vaccine responses in identical twins.

The receptor comes from a woman under 30 in good health. Sequenced: PBMCs. This chain uses TRBV7-2 with TRBJ2-2; 12 bases are a match to TRBD2. The CDR3 is CASSLRLAGVVGELFF. The CDR3 DNA reads TGTGCCAGCAGCTTACGACTAGCGGGAGTAGTCGGGGAGCTGTTTTTT. Together with reference TRBV7-2 and TRBJ2-2, the CDR3 gives the full variable domain: GAGVSQSPSNKVTEKGKDVELRCDPISGHTALYWYRQSLGQGLEFLIYFQGNSAPDKSGLPSDRFSAERTGGSVSTLTIQRTQQEDSAVYLCASSLRLAGVVGELFFGEGSRLTVL.